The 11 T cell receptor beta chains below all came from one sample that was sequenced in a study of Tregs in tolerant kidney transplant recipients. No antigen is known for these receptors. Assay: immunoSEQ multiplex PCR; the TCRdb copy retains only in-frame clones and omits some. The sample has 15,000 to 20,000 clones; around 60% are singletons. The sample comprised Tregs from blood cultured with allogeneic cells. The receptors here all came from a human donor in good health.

CDR3 amino acids: CASSEVAGGLGTGELFF. The CDR3 DNA follows: TGTGCCAGCAGTGAGGTAGCGGGAGGGCTGGGCACCGGGGAGCTGTTTTTT. The genes are TRBV2 and TRBJ2-2; TRBD2 agrees at 11 bases. Germline V gene sequence: CDR1 SNHLY, CDR2 FYNNEI. CDR3 size: 17 residues. V lost 3 bases, J lost 4 bases, and 7 bases stayed unmatched.

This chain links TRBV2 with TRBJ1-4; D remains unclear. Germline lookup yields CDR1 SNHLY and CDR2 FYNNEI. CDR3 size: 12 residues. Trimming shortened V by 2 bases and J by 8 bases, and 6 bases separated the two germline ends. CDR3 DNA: TGTGCCAGCAGTGAACGTCCCGAAAAACTGTTTTTT. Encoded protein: CASSERPEKLFF.

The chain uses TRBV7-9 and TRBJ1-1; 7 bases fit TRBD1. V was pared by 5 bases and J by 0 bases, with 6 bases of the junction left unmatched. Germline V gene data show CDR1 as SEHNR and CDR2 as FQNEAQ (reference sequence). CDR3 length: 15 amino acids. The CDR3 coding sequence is TGTGCCAGCAGCCTTACACAGGGGCTGAACACTGAAGCTTTCTTT. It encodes CASSLTQGLNTEAFF.

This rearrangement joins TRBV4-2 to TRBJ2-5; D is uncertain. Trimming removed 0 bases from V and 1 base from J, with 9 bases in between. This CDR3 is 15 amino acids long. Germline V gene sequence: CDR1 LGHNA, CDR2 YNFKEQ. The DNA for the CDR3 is TGTGCCAGCAGCCAAGAAGGGCACAGCCAAGAGACCCAGTACTTC. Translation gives CASSQEGHSQETQYF.

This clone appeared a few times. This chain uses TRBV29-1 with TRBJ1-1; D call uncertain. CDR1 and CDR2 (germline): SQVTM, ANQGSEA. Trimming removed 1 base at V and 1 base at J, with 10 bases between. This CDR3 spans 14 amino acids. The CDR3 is CSVEVSGPNTEAFF. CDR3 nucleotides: TGCAGCGTTGAAGTAAGTGGCCCGAACACTGAAGCTTTCTTT.

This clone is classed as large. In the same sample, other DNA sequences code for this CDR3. CDR3 DNA: TGCAGCGTGTCCAACGGTCGGGTTCTCTACACCTTC. Translated: CSVSNGRVLYTF. The chain recombines TRBV29-1 with TRBJ1-2; D gene unclear. The CDR3 length is 12 residues. Germline CDR1 is SQVTM and CDR2 is ANQGSEA. Trimming took 6 bases from V and 10 from J, leaving 18 bases between them. Looking up the rest from reference TRBV29-1 and TRBJ1-2 gives the full variable domain: SAVISQKPSRDICQRGTSLTIQCQVDSQVTMMFWYRQQPGQSLTLIATANQGSEATYESGFVIDKFPISRPNLTFSTLTVSNMSPEDSSIYLCSVSNGRVLYTFGSGTRLTVV.

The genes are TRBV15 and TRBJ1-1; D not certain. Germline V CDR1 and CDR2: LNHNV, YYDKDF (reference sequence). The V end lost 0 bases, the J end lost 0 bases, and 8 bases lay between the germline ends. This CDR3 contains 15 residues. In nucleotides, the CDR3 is TGTGCCACCAGCAGAGATAGGTTGATGAACACTGAAGCTTTCTTT. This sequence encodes CATSRDRLMNTEAFF.

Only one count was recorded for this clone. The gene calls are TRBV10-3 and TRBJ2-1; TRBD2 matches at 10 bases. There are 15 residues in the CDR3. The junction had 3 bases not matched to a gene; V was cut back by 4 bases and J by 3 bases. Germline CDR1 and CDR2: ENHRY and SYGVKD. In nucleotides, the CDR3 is TGTGCCATCAGTGGGGGACTAGCGAGCTACAATGAGCAGTTCTTC. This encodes CAISGGLASYNEQFF.

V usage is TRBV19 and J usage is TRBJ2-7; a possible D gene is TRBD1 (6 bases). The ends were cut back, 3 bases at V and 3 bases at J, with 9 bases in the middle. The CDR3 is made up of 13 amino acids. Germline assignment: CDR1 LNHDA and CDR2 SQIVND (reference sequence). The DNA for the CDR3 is TGTGCCAGTAGTATGGAGGACAGCTACGAGCAGTACTTC. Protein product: CASSMEDSYEQYF.

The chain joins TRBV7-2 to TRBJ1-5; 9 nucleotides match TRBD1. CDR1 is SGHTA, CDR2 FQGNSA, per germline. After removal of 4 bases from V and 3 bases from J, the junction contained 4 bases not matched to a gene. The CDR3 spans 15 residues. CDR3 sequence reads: CASSSGQGFNQPQHF. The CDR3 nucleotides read TGTGCCAGCAGCTCCGGACAGGGGTTCAATCAGCCCCAGCATTTT.

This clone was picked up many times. As DNA, the CDR3 is TGTGCCAGCCGCCGAAATCGAGGATCCGGAAACACCATATATTTT. Its protein is CASRRNRGSGNTIYF. J is TRBJ1-3 and V is TRBV6-5; no firm D call. The CDR3 sequence is 15 residues long. Deletions cut 8 bases from V and 4 bases from J, with 18 bases between. Per germline, CDR1 MNHEY and CDR2 SVGAGI.